The 20 T cell receptor beta chains below were found in one sample sequenced in a study of shared clonotypes between healthy human individuals. Produced via immunoSEQ multiplex PCR; TCRdb's table is partial and in-frame only. The sample holds a few hundred thousand clones, almost 97% seen once. Material for sequencing was naive CD4+ T cells sorted from blood. Noted subset: CD45RA+ positively selected. The origin of the receptors is a woman aged 25 to 39 in good health.

This chain connects TRBV7-9 to TRBJ2-5, with 14 bases fitting TRBD2. V lost 5 bases and J lost 3; bases outside the gene matches: 5. Germline V gene lookup returns CDR1 SEHNR and CDR2 FQNEAQ (reference sequence). The CDR3 covers 16 residues. The CDR3 coding sequence is TGTGCCAGCAGCCCGGGACTAGCGGGAGTAGAAGAGACCCAGTACTTC. This codes for CASSPGLAGVEETQYF.

The chain combines TRBV27 with TRBJ2-2; 9 positions match TRBD1. The CDR3 length is 15 residues. In germline, CDR1 is MNHEY, CDR2 SMNVEV (reference sequence). With V trimmed by 5 bases and J by 6 bases, 7 bases remained unmatched. The CDR3 spells CASSTRDRVAGELFF. For the CDR3, the DNA is TGTGCCAGCAGTACTCGGGACAGGGTGGCCGGGGAGCTGTTTTTT.

The V gene is TRBV28, the J gene TRBJ1-1; tentative D call: TRBD1 (5 bases). Germline values: CDR1 MDHEN, CDR2 SYDVKM. This CDR3 region has 14 residues. V lost 2 bases, J lost 0 bases, and 7 bases lay in between. The CDR3 region is CASSLGTMNTEAFF. In DNA, the CDR3 is TGTGCCAGCAGTTTAGGGACTATGAACACTGAAGCTTTCTTT.

V and J are TRBV6-5 and TRBJ2-3, with D hard to call. The CDR3 covers 11 residues. The germline gives CDR1 MNHEY, CDR2 SVGAGI. V gave up 5 bases and J gave up 6 bases, with 6 bases separating them. This CDR3 reads CASSNGDTQYF. DNA of the CDR3: TGTGCCAGCAGTAATGGGGATACGCAGTATTTT.

The chain recombines TRBV5-4 with TRBJ1-4; D remains ambiguous. V was pared by 0 bases and J by 7 bases, with 22 bases between. CDR1 and CDR2 from the germline V gene are SGHNT and YYREEE (reference sequence). CDR3 length: 18 residues. The CDR3 DNA reads as TGTGCCAGCAGCTTGGGTGGTGGCGCCCAATGGGCACTTGAAAAACTGTTTTTT. Translation gives CASSLGGGAQWALEKLFF.

This sequence joins TRBV5-1 and TRBJ2-7, with D uncertain. This CDR3 region has 15 residues. CDR1 is SGHRS, CDR2 YFSETQ, per germline. Trimming cost V 1 base and J 2 bases, with 13 bases left between them. In DNA form, the CDR3 reads TGCGCCAGCAGCTTGCTCCCGGACCTTCCCTACGAGCAGTACTTC. Translating it yields CASSLLPDLPYEQYF.

This chain connects TRBV7-9 to TRBJ1-6, with D perhaps TRBD1 (5 bases). V shed 1 base and J shed 6 bases, with 7 bases lying between them. The CDR3 length is 14 residues. Germline CDR1 reads SEHNR; CDR2 reads FQNEAQ (reference sequence). CDR3: CASSLGDFNSPLHF. For the CDR3, the DNA is TGTGCCAGCAGCTTAGGGGACTTTAATTCACCCCTCCACTTT.

The chain couples TRBV9 to TRBJ1-4, with 8 bases aligning to TRBD1. V lost 3 bases, J lost 6 bases, and 7 bases stayed unmatched. The CDR3 is 15 amino acids. Germline assignment: CDR1 SGDLS and CDR2 YYNGEE. The CDR3 DNA reads as TGTGCCAGCAGCGCCCAGGGGGCTTTGGATGAAAAACTGTTTTTT. Its translation is CASSAQGALDEKLFF.

The chain carries TRBV23-1 and TRBJ1-4; 8 bases map to TRBD1. TRBV23-1 is reported as an ORF; its role is uncertain. Losses at the gene ends were 3 bases for V and 7 bases for J; bases not matched to a gene: 7. The CDR3 is made up of 15 amino acids. CDR3 loop: CASSHSTGVGEKLFF. Here the CDR3 DNA reads TGCGCCAGCAGTCACTCGACAGGGGTGGGTGAAAAACTGTTTTTT.

The rearrangement links TRBV5-1 to TRBJ2-7; 13 nucleotides line up with TRBD2. Germline V gene sequence: CDR1 SGHRS, CDR2 YFSETQ. V dropped 1 base and J dropped 4; count of bases not matched to a gene: 8. CDR3 size: 17 residues. CDR3 sequence (DNA): TGCGCCAGCAGCTTGTGGACTAGCGGGAGCTCGTTGTACGAGCAGTACTTC. Translated, it gives CASSLWTSGSSLYEQYF.

The genes are TRBV6-1 and TRBJ1-2; the D is unclear. The CDR3 has 14 amino acids. Germline CDR1 is MNHNS and CDR2 is SASEGT. Trimming left V 5 bases short and J 4 bases short, with 14 bases between. The CDR3 region is CASSKIEHSYGYTF. CDR3 DNA sequence: TGTGCCAGCAGTAAGATAGAACACTCCTATGGCTACACCTTC.

V gene TRBV27 combines with J gene TRBJ2-3, with D possibly called TRBD1 or TRBD2 (6 bases each). V gave up 4 bases and J gave up 3 bases, with 20 bases separating them. This CDR3 is 17 amino acids long. The germline V gene has CDR1 MNHEY and CDR2 SMNVEV (reference sequence). CDR3 amino acids: CASSSMGAGFVTDTQYF. In DNA form, the CDR3 reads TGTGCCAGCAGTTCCATGGGGGCGGGGTTCGTAACAGATACGCAGTATTTT.

This chain joins TRBV28 and TRBJ2-2, with TRBD2 identical over 11 bases. J lost 0 bases, V lost 5 bases, and 11 bases had no gene match. Looked up from germline, CDR1 is MDHEN and CDR2 is SYDVKM. This CDR3 region has 19 residues. The DNA of the CDR3 is TGTGCCAGCAGTAGGACCTCACCGGGACTAGCGGCGAACACCGGGGAGCTGTTTTTT. This translates into CASSRTSPGLAANTGELFF. Full variable domain (rest looked up from reference TRBV28 and TRBJ2-2): DVKVTQSSRYLVKRTGEKVFLECVQDMDHENMFWYRQDPGLGLRLIYFSYDVKMKEKGDIPEGYSVSREKKERFSLILESASTNQTSMYLCASSRTSPGLAANTGELFFGEGSRLTVL.

V usage is TRBV6-5 and J usage is TRBJ2-7; TRBD1 aligns across 7 bases. J lost 4 bases, V lost 4 bases, and 7 bases had no gene match. Germline loops: CDR1 MNHEY, CDR2 SVGAGI. The CDR3 is made up of 14 amino acids. The CDR3 DNA reads TGTGCCAGCAGTTCCCCTGGGACAGCTTACGAGCAGTACTTC. It specifies CASSSPGTAYEQYF.

The chain combines TRBV5-1 with TRBJ2-5, with unresolved D. Germline V gene data show CDR1 as SGHRS and CDR2 as YFSETQ. Trimming cost V 2 bases and J 1 base, with 9 bases left between them. CDR3 length: 14 amino acids. The CDR3 DNA follows: TGCGCCAGCAGCTTAGGGCCGGGCCAAGAGACCCAGTACTTC. This gives the protein CASSLGPGQETQYF.

This sequence joins TRBV7-2 and TRBJ2-1, with unresolved D. The ends were cut back, 8 bases at V and 6 bases at J, with 11 bases in the middle. Per the germline V gene, CDR1 is SGHTA and CDR2 is FQGNSA. The CDR3 runs 12 residues. The CDR3 region has the DNA TGTGCCAGCGCGATGGCTTTCAATGAGCAGTTCTTC. Translation: CASAMAFNEQFF.

The chain couples TRBV28 to TRBJ2-6; no reliable D call. V gave up 3 bases and J gave up 0 bases, with 12 bases separating them. Germline values: CDR1 MDHEN, CDR2 SYDVKM. The CDR3 covers 17 residues. CDR3 nucleotide sequence: TGTGCCAGCAGTTTGGAGACTCAACCCTCTGGGGCCAACGTCCTGACTTTC. This codes for CASSLETQPSGANVLTF.

The chain employs TRBV28 and TRBJ2-7; 7 bases match TRBD1. This CDR3 spans 16 amino acids. Germline V gene data show CDR1 as MDHEN and CDR2 as SYDVKM. V trimming: 0 bases; J trimming: 0 bases; junction bases outside the gene matches: 5. CDR3 loop: CASSLWLGQNSYEQYF. In nucleotides, the CDR3 is TGTGCCAGCAGTTTATGGCTGGGACAGAACTCCTACGAGCAGTACTTC.

The rearrangement joins TRBV19 to TRBJ1-4; 7 nucleotides align to TRBD1. From germline, CDR1 is LNHDA and CDR2 SQIVND (reference sequence). The CDR3 covers 15 residues. Unmatched junction bases numbered 7, after V lost 4 bases and J lost 5 bases. The CDR3 spells CASSKRQGRNEKLFF. In DNA form, the CDR3 reads TGTGCCAGTAGTAAGAGACAGGGACGGAATGAAAAACTGTTTTTT. Supplemented by reference TRBV19 and TRBJ1-4, the full variable domain reads DGGITQSPKYLFRKEGQNVTLSCEQNLNHDAMYWYRQDPGQGLRLIYYSQIVNDFQKGDIAEGYSVSREKKESFPLTVTSAQKNPTAFYLCASSKRQGRNEKLFFGSGTQLSVL.

The V call is TRBV5-1, the J call TRBJ2-1; the D is unclear. Germline CDR1 reads SGHRS; CDR2 reads YFSETQ. This CDR3 has 12 amino acids. V was clipped by 2 bases and J by 15 bases, with 15 bases between them. CDR3 DNA sequence: TGCGCCAGCAGCTTCTTATCCGAATCGCCGTTCTTC. Its translation is CASSFLSESPFF.